What follows are 8 T cell receptor beta chains derived from one specimen sequenced in a study of blood T cell repertoires in COVID-19. TCRdb's copy holds only in-frame clones and misses some; the assay was immunoSEQ multiplex PCR. The sample records 55,000 to 90,000 clones, about 89% being singletons. Sequencing input: peripheral blood. The receptors stem from a woman aged 55-69 years with acute or convalescent COVID-19.

The count of this clone is one. The V gene is TRBV2, the J gene TRBJ2-7; D unclear. Germline-derived CDR1 and CDR2 are SNHLY and FYNNEI. This CDR3 has 12 amino acids. Trimming removed 4 bases from V and 0 bases from J, with 4 bases in between. CDR3 residues: CASSGASYEQYF. The CDR3 DNA is TGTGCCAGCAGTGGGGCCTCCTACGAGCAGTACTTC. Variable domain in full (rest from reference TRBV2 and TRBJ2-7): EPEVTQTPSHQVTQMGQEVILRCVPISNHLYFYWYRQILGQKVEFLVSFYNNEISEKSEIFDDQFSVERPDGSNFTLKIRSTKLEDSAMYFCASSGASYEQYFGPGTRLTVT.

The chain carries TRBV5-1 and TRBJ1-4, with D possibly TRBD1 on 5 matching bases. The CDR3 consists of 16 residues. V was clipped by 4 bases and J by 6 bases, with 19 bases between them. Germline CDR1 reads SGHRS; CDR2 reads YFSETQ. The CDR3 DNA follows: TGCGCCAGCAGCCCCACCTGGGGCACCCAGGATGAAAAACTGTTTTTT. This encodes CASSPTWGTQDEKLFF.

The CDR3 sequence is CASSPTAGPVRGYTF. CDR3 DNA: TGTGCCAGCAGCCCGACAGCGGGGCCGGTCAGAGGCTACACCTTC. V is TRBV7-2 and J is TRBJ1-2, with D maybe TRBD1 (5 bases). Germline CDR1 SGHTA, CDR2 FQGNSA. The CDR3 is 15 amino acids. The ends were cut back, 5 bases at V and 8 bases at J, with 21 bases in the middle.

The rearrangement links TRBV6-5 to TRBJ2-1, with 11 nucleotides matching TRBD2. The CDR3 runs to 15 residues. CDR1 and CDR2 (germline): MNHEY, SVGAGI. Germline trimming cut 10 bases from V and 0 bases from J; bases unmatched to any gene: 5. The CDR3 loop is CATDLAGGSYNEQFF. CDR3 in DNA: TGTGCCACCGATCTAGCGGGGGGCTCCTACAATGAGCAGTTCTTC.

The chain uses TRBV19 and TRBJ2-7, with D tentatively TRBD1 (5 bases). Trimming left V 6 bases short and J 8 bases short, with 17 bases between. The CDR3 consists of 13 residues. Germline V gene lookup returns CDR1 LNHDA and CDR2 SQIVND (reference sequence). CDR3 amino acids: CASRTHSRAQQYF. Here the CDR3 DNA reads TGTGCCAGTAGGACCCACTCCAGGGCCCAGCAGTACTTC.

The chain carries TRBV27 and TRBJ2-2; D perhaps matches TRBD2 (5 bases). Trimming took off 1 base at V and 4 bases at J, with 13 bases between the two ends. Germline loops: CDR1 MNHEY, CDR2 SMNVEV (reference sequence). The CDR3 runs to 16 residues. Here the CDR3 DNA reads TGTGCCAGCAGTTTATTAGCGAGAATAGGCACCGGGGAGCTGTTTTTT. It translates to CASSLLARIGTGELFF.

The V call is TRBV6-5, the J call TRBJ2-5, with D maybe TRBD2 (6 bases). The CDR3 consists of 14 residues. The V gene lost 5 bases and the J gene lost 5 bases, with 15 bases spanning the gap. Germline V CDR1 and CDR2: MNHEY, SVGAGI. CDR3 amino acids: CASSTGTARETQYF. The CDR3 nucleotides are TGTGCCAGCAGTACTGGGACTGCTCGTGAGACCCAGTACTTC.

The CDR3 protein is CASSPGGRADGYTF. In DNA, the CDR3 is TGTGCCAGTAGTCCCGGTGGCAGGGCTGATGGCTACACCTTC. The chain is built from TRBV19 and TRBJ1-2; weak D call: TRBD1 (5 bases). V dropped 5 bases and J dropped 6 bases, with 16 bases sitting between them. The CDR3 covers 14 residues. In germline, CDR1 is LNHDA, CDR2 SQIVND (reference sequence).